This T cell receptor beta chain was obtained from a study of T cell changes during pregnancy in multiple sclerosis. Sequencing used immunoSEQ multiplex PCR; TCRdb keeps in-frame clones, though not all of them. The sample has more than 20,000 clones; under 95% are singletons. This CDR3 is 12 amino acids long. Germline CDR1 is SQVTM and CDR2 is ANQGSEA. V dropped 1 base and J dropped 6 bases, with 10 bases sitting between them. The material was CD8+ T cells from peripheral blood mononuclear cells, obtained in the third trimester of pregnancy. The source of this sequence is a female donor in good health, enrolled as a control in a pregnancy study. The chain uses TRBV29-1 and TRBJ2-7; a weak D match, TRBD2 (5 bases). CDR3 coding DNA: TGCAGCGTTGAAGCCCCCGGGGTCGAGCAGTACTTC. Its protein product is CSVEAPGVEQYF.